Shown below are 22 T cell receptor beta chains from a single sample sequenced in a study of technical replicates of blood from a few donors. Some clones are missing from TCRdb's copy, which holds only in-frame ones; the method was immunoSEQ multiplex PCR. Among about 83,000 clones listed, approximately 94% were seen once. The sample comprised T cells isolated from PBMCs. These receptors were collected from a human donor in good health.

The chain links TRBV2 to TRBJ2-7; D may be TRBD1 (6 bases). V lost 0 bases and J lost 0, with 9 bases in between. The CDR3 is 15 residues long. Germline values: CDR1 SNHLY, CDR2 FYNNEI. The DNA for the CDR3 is TGTGCCAGCAGTGAAGCAACCAGGGGCTCCTACGAGCAGTACTTC. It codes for CASSEATRGSYEQYF.

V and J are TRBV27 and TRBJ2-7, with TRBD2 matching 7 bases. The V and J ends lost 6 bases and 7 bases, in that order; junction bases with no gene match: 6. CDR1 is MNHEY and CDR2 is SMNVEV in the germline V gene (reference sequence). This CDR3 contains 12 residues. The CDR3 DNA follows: TGTGCCAGCAGCCCCTTCGGGAGGGAGCAGTACTTC. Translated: CASSPFGREQYF.

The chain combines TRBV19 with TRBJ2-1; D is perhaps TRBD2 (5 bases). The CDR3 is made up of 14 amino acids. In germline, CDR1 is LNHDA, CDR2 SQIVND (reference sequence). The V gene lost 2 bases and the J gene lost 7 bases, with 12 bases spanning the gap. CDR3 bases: TGTGCCAGTAGTATAAGCGGACTCCTAAATGAGCAGTTCTTC. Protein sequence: CASSISGLLNEQFF.

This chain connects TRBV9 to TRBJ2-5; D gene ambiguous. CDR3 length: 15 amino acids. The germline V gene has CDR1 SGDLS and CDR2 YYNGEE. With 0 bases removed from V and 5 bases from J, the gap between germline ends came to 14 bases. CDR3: CASSVATAAGETQYF. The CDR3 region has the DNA TGTGCCAGCAGCGTAGCTACGGCAGCCGGGGAGACCCAGTACTTC.

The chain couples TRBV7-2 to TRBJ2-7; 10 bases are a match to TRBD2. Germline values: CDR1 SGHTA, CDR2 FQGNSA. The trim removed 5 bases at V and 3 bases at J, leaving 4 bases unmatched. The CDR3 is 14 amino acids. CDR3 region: CASSPGLAVYEQYF. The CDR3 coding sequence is TGTGCCAGCAGCCCCGGACTAGCGGTCTACGAGCAGTACTTC.

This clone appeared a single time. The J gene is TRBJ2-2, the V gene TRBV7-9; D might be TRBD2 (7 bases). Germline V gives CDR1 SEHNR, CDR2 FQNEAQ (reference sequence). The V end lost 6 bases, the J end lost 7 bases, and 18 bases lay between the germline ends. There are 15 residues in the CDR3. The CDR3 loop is CASRSGRGAIGELFF. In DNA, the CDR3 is TGTGCCAGCAGGTCTGGTCGGGGGGCAATCGGGGAGCTGTTTTTT.

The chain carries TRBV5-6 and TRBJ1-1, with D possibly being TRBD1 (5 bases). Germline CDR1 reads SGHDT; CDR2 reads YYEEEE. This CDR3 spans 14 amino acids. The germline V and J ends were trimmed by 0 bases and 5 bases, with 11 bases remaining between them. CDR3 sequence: CASSLVQGYTEAFF. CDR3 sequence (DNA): TGTGCCAGCAGCTTGGTGCAGGGCTATACTGAAGCTTTCTTT.

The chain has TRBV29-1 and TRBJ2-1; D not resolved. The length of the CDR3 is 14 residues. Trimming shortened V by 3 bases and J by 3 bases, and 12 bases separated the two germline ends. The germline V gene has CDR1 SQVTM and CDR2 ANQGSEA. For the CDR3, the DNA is TGCAGCGTTGATGGCCCAGGAAGCTACAATGAGCAGTTCTTC. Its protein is CSVDGPGSYNEQFF.

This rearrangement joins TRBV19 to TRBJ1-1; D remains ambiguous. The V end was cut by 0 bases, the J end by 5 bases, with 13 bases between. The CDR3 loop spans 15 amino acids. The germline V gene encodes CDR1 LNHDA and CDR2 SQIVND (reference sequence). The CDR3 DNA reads TGTGCCAGTAGTATAGAGGGGAGTTTTTTTACTGAAGCTTTCTTT. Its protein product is CASSIEGSFFTEAFF. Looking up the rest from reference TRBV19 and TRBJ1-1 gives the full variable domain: DGGITQSPKYLFRKEGQNVTLSCEQNLNHDAMYWYRQDPGQGLRLIYYSQIVNDFQKGDIAEGYSVSREKKESFPLTVTSAQKNPTAFYLCASSIEGSFFTEAFFGQGTRLTVV.

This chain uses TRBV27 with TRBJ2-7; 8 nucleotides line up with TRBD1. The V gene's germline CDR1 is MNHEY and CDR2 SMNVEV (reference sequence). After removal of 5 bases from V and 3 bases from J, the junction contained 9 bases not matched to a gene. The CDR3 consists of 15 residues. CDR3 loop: CASSPSRDRFYEQYF. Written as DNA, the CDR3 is TGTGCCAGCAGTCCGAGCCGGGACAGGTTCTACGAGCAGTACTTC.

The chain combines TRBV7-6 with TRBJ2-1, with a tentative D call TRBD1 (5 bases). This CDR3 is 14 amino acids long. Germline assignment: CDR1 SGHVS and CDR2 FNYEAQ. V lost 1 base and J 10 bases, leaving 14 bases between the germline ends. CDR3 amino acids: CASSLVKGSGEQFF. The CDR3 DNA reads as TGTGCCAGCAGCTTAGTTAAGGGGTCTGGAGAGCAGTTCTTC.

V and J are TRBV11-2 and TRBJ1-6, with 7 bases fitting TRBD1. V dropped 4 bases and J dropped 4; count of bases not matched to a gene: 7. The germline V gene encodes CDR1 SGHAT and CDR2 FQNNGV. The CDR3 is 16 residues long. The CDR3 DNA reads TGTGCCAGCAGCTCATTCCCCAGGGGGTATAATTCACCCCTCCACTTT. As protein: CASSSFPRGYNSPLHF.

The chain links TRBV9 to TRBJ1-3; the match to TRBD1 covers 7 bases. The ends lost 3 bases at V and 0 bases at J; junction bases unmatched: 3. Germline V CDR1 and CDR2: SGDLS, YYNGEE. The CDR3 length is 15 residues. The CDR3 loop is CASSGDRDSGNTIYF. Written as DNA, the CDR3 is TGTGCCAGCAGCGGAGACAGGGACTCTGGAAACACCATATATTTT.

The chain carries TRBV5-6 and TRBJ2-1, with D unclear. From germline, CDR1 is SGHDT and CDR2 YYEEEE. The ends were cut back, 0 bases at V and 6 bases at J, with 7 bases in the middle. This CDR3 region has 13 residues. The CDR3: CASSLGFSNEQFF. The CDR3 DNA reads TGTGCCAGCAGCTTGGGGTTTAGCAATGAGCAGTTCTTC.

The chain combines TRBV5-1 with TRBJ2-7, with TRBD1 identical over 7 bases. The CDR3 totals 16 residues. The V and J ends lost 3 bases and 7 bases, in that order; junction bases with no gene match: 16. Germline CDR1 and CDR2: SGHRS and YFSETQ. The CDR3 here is CASSSSRGQTIGEQYF. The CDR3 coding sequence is TGCGCCAGCAGCTCGTCCAGGGGACAGACTATAGGGGAGCAGTACTTC.

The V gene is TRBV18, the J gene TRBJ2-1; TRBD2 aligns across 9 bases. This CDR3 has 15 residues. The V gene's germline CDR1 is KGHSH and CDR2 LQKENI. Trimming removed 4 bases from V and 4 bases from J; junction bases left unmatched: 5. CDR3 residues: CASSRAGGGYNEQFF. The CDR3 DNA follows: TGTGCCAGCTCACGGGCGGGAGGGGGATACAATGAGCAGTTCTTC.

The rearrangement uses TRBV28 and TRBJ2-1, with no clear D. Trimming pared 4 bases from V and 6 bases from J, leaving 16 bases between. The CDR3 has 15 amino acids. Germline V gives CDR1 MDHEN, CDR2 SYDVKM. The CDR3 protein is CASSSPGGTRNEQFF. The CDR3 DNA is TGTGCCAGCAGTTCCCCTGGCGGAACTCGCAATGAGCAGTTCTTC.

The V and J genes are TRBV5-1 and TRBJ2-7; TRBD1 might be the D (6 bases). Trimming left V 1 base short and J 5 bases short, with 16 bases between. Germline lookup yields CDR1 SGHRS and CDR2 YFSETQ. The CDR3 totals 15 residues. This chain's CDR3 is CASSLLQGYANEQYF. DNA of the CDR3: TGCGCCAGCAGCTTGTTACAGGGTTATGCGAACGAGCAGTACTTC.

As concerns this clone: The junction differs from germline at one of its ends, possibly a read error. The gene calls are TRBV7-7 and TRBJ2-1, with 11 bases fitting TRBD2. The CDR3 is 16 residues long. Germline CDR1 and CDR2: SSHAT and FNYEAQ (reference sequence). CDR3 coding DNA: TGTGCTAGCAGCCCAATTAGCGGGGGGGCTTTAAATGAGCAGTTCTTC. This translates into CASSPISGGALNEQFF.

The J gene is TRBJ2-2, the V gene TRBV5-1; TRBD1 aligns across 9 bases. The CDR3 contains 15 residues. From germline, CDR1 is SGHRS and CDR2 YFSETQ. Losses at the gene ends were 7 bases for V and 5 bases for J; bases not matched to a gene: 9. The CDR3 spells CASGGTGYSTGELFF. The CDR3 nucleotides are TGCGCCAGCGGCGGGACAGGGTATTCGACCGGGGAGCTGTTTTTT.

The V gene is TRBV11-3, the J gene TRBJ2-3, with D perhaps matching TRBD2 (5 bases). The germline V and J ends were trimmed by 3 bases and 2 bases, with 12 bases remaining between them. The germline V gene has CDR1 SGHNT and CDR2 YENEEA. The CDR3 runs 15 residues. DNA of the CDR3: TGTGCCAGCAGCTTGGGTGGTGGACTCACAGATACGCAGTATTTT. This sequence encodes CASSLGGGLTDTQYF.

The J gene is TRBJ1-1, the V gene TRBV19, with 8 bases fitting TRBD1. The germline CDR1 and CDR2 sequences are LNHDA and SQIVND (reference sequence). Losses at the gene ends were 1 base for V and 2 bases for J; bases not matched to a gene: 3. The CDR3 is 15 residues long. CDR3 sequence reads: CASSIGTGGNTEAFF. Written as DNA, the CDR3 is TGTGCCAGTAGTATAGGAACAGGGGGAAACACTGAAGCTTTCTTT. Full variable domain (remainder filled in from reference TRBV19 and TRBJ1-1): DGGITQSPKYLFRKEGQNVTLSCEQNLNHDAMYWYRQDPGQGLRLIYYSQIVNDFQKGDIAEGYSVSREKKESFPLTVTSAQKNPTAFYLCASSIGTGGNTEAFFGQGTRLTVV.